The following is a T cell receptor beta chain sequence with its context. What it recognizes is unknown. This CDR3 is built from 16 residues. From germline, CDR1 is ENHRY and CDR2 SYGVKD. Per individual sample, eight separate reactions were used to make cDNA. TCRdb reprocessed the 5' RACE reads; each CDR3 protein has one entry and no DNA is given. The repertoire table contains 330,000 or so distinct CDR3 sequences. The sample belongs to a study of monozygotic twins with inflammatory bowel disease. Study results and caveats: Compared with healthy co-twins, IBD patients showed reduced TCRbeta repertoire diversity by inverse Simpson. Lower sharing of clonotypes with other individuals was seen in IBD patients than in healthy twins. This was most marked in patients showing signs of disease activity.

The template was total RNA from whole blood, with no T cell sorting. Sequenced input: blood. The sequence was collected from a human donor with ulcerative colitis or Crohn's disease, or a healthy co-twin of an affected twin (not recorded which). The chain employs TRBV10-3 and TRBJ1-3. CDR3 sequence reads: CAISEPRQSSGNTIYF.